The 10 T cell receptor beta chains listed next were all sequenced from one sample in a study of post-analysis software for immune sequencing data. Study outcomes and limitations: In patients, about 5 TRBV segments were more frequent than in controls, with TRBV5-6, TRBV5-1 and TRBV20-1 among them.

Their target antigens are unknown. Tagging with unique molecular identifiers was a feature of the TCR beta cDNA libraries. TCRdb reprocessed the PCR reads via MiXCR and lists one record per CDR3 protein. The repertoire holds under 650,000 distinct CDR3 sequences, with 44% as singletons. Sequences were obtained from blood. The origin of the receptors is a girl aged 5-17 years with multiple sclerosis.

The chain uses TRBV12-3 or TRBV12-4 and TRBJ1-2; tentative D call: TRBD1 (6 bases). The germline V and J ends were trimmed by 3 bases and 4 bases, with 12 bases remaining between them. The CDR3 is 14 residues long. CDR3 bases: TGTGCCAGCAGTTTCAAACAGGGAAGCTATGGCTACACCTTC. Translation gives CASSFKQGSYGYTF.

The V and J genes are TRBV2 and TRBJ1-5; D gene unclear. This CDR3 comprises 14 residues. CDR1 is SNHLY, CDR2 FYNNEI, per germline. V was cut by 2 bases and J by 2 bases, with 7 bases left in between. CDR3 bases: TGTGCCAGCAGTGAAAGGCCGGGCAATCAGCCCCAGCATTTT. This gives the protein CASSERPGNQPQHF.

V gene TRBV5-4 combines with J gene TRBJ2-1, with TRBD2 matching over 9 bases. Germline CDR1 and CDR2: SGHNT and YYREEE (reference sequence). The CDR3 contains 16 residues. Germline trimming cut 5 bases from V and 4 bases from J; bases unmatched to any gene: 10. Here the CDR3 DNA reads TGTGCCAGCAGATCCAGCGGGAGGTTGAGGTACAATGAGCAGTTCTTC. It translates to CASRSSGRLRYNEQFF. Full variable domain (outside the CDR3, taken from reference TRBV5-4 and TRBJ2-1): ETGVTQSPTHLIKTRGQQVTLRCSSQSGHNTVSWYQQALGQGPQFIFQYYREEENGRGNFPPRFSGLQFPNYSSELNVNALELDDSALYLCASRSSGRLRYNEQFFGPGTRLTVL.

J is TRBJ1-1 and V is TRBV12-3 or TRBV12-4, with 9 bases aligning to TRBD1. The CDR3 loop spans 13 amino acids. J gave up 9 bases and V 5 bases, and 7 bases lay outside the gene matches. CDR3 nucleotide sequence: TGTGCCAGCAGTGACCCGGGACAGGGAAAAGCTTTCTTT. It is translated as CASSDPGQGKAFF.

V is TRBV6-5 and J is TRBJ1-2; 10 nucleotides line up with TRBD1. Germline assignment: CDR1 MNHEY and CDR2 SVGAGI. With V trimmed by 5 bases and J by 3 bases, 6 bases remained unmatched. The CDR3 is 15 residues long. The CDR3 coding sequence is TGTGCCAGCAGTCACCGGGACAGGGGATACTATGGCTACACCTTC. This encodes CASSHRDRGYYGYTF.

The chain employs TRBV11-2 and TRBJ2-1; D is uncertain. CDR3 length: 12 residues. Germline CDR1 is SGHAT and CDR2 is FQNNGV. Trimming removed 5 bases at V and 6 bases at J, with 8 bases between. CDR3 amino acids: CASSHISNEQFF. The CDR3 nucleotides are TGTGCCAGCAGCCATATTAGCAATGAGCAGTTCTTC.

This chain joins TRBV7-2 and TRBJ2-1; 7 nucleotides line up with TRBD2. Germline V gene lookup returns CDR1 SGHTA and CDR2 FQGNSA. With V trimmed by 1 base and J by 4 bases, 10 bases remained unmatched. CDR3 length: 17 amino acids. The CDR3 DNA reads as TGTGCCAGCAGCTTAGGAGCCACTAGCGTTAGGTACAATGAGCAGTTCTTC. Translation: CASSLGATSVRYNEQFF.

The chain uses TRBV7-2 and TRBJ2-5; 8 bases map to TRBD2. Near its end, the DNA agrees better with TRBJ2-7, so the J call may be wrong. CDR1 SGHTA and CDR2 FQGNSA come from the germline V gene. The CDR3 has 15 amino acids. The CDR3 is CASSLEAGAFYEQYF. The CDR3 bases are TGTGCCAGCAGCTTAGAAGCGGGGGCCTTCTACGAGCAGTACTTC.

The chain has TRBV12-3 or TRBV12-4 and TRBJ1-1; D not resolved. V dropped 2 bases and J dropped 3 bases, with 7 bases sitting between them. This CDR3 has 13 amino acids. The CDR3 loop reads CASSLSRYTEAFF. In DNA form, the CDR3 reads TGTGCCAGCAGTTTAAGCAGGTACACTGAAGCTTTCTTT.

The chain couples TRBV7-9 to TRBJ2-3; D gene unclear. The germline CDR1 and CDR2 sequences are SEHNR and FQNEAQ (reference sequence). V dropped 4 bases and J dropped 1 base, with 9 bases sitting between them. The CDR3 runs to 14 residues. In DNA, the CDR3 is TGTGCCAGCAGCTCTACCTGGGGCACAGATACGCAGTATTTT. Translation gives CASSSTWGTDTQYF. Using reference TRBV7-9 and TRBJ2-3 for the parts outside the CDR3, the full variable domain is DTGVSQNPRHKITKRGQNVTFRCDPISEHNRLYWYRQTLGQGPEFLTYFQNEAQLEKSRLLSDRFSAERPKGSFSTLEIQRTEQGDSAMYLCASSSTWGTDTQYFGPGTRLTVL.